These 3 T cell receptor beta chains were all obtained from the same sample, sequenced in a study of monozygotic twins with inflammatory bowel disease. For each CDR3 protein, TCRdb gives one entry from its re-call of the 5' RACE reads, without DNA. The sample includes about 160,000 distinct CDR3 sequences. The sample comprised blood. These receptor sequences come from a human donor with ulcerative colitis or Crohn's disease, or a healthy co-twin of an affected twin (not recorded which).

The gene calls are TRBV5-4 and TRBJ1-1; TCRdb's D call of TRBD1 is untestable without DNA. The CDR3 spans 16 residues. Germline V lookup: CDR1 SGHNT, CDR2 YYREEE (reference sequence). CDR3 residues: CASSLGAGSLNTEAFF.

The chain employs TRBV12-3 or TRBV12-4 and TRBJ2-2; the TRBD1 assignment by TCRdb is unverifiable without DNA. The CDR3 consists of 13 residues. CDR3 amino acids: CASRPGGTGELFF.

The chain links TRBV5-1 to TRBJ2-1; TCRdb gives TRBD2 as the D gene, but with no DNA this cannot be confirmed. CDR3 length: 18 residues. In germline, CDR1 is SGHRS, CDR2 YFSETQ. The CDR3 reads CASSLATSGSTLYNEQFF.